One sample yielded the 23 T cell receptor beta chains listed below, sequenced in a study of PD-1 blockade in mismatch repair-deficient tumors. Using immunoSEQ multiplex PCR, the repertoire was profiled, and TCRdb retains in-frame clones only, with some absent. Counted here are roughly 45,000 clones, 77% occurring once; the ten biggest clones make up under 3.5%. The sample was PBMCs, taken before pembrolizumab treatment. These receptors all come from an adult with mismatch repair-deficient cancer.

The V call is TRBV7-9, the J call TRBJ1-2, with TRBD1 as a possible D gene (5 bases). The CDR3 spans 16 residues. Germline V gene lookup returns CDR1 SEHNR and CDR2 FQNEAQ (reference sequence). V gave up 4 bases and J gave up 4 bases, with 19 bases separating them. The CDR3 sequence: CASSSSGLLRIYGYTF. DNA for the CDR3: TGTGCCAGCAGCTCCTCGGGGCTTTTAAGGATCTATGGCTACACCTTC. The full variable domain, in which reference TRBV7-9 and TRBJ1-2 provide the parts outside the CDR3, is DTGVSQNPRHKITKRGQNVTFRCDPISEHNRLYWYRQTLGQGPEFLTYFQNEAQLEKSRLLSDRFSAERPKGSFSTLEIQRTEQGDSAMYLCASSSSGLLRIYGYTFGSGTRLTVV.

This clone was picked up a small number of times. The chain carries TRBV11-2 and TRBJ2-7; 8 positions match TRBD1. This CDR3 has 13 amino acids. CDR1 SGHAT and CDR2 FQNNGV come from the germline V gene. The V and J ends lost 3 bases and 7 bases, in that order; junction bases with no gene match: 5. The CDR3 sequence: CASSLDREFEQYF. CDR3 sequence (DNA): TGTGCCAGCAGCTTGGACAGGGAATTTGAGCAGTACTTC.

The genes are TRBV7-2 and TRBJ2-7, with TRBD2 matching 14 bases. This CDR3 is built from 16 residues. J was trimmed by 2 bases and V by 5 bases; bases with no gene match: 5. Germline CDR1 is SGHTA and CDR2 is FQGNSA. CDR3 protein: CASSPRLAGGAYEQYF. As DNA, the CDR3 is TGTGCCAGCAGCCCAAGACTAGCGGGAGGGGCCTACGAGCAGTACTTC. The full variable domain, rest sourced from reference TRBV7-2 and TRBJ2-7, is GAGVSQSPSNKVTEKGKDVELRCDPISGHTALYWYRQSLGQGLEFLIYFQGNSAPDKSGLPSDRFSAERTGGSVSTLTIQRTQQEDSAVYLCASSPRLAGGAYEQYFGPGTRLTVT.

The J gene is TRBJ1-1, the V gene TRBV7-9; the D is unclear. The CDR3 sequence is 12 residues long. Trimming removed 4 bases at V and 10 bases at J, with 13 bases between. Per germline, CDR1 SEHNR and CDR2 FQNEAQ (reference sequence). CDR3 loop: CASSSNEFRAFF. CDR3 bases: TGTGCCAGCAGCTCAAACGAATTCCGAGCTTTCTTT.

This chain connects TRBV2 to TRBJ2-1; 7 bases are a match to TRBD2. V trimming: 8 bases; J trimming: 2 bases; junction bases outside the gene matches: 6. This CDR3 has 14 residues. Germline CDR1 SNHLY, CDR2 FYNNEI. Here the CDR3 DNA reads TGTGCCAGCCGGGGCGGGAGCGCCTACAATGAGCAGTTCTTC. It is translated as CASRGGSAYNEQFF. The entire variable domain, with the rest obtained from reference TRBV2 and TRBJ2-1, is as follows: EPEVTQTPSHQVTQMGQEVILRCVPISNHLYFYWYRQILGQKVEFLVSFYNNEISEKSEIFDDQFSVERPDGSNFTLKIRSTKLEDSAMYFCASRGGSAYNEQFFGPGTRLTVL.

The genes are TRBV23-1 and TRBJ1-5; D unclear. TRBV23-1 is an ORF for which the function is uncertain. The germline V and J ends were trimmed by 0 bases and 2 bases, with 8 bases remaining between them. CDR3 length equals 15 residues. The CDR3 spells CASSQSEEGNQPQHF. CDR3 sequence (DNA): TGCGCCAGCAGTCAATCGGAGGAGGGCAATCAGCCCCAGCATTTT.

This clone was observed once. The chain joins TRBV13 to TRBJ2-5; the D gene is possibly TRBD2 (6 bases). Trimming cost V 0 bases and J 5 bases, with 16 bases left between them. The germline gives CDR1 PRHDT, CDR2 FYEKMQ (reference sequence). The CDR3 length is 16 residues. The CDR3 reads CASSLGPVGGTETQYF. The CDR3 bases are TGTGCCAGCAGCTTAGGCCCGGTTGGCGGGACGGAGACCCAGTACTTC.

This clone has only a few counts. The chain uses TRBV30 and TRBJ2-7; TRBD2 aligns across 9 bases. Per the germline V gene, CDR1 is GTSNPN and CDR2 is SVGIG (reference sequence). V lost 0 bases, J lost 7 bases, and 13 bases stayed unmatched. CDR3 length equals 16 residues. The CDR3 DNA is TGTGCCTGGAGTGTAACTTCCCTTAGGCGGGAGGGTGAGCAGTACTTC. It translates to CAWSVTSLRREGEQYF.

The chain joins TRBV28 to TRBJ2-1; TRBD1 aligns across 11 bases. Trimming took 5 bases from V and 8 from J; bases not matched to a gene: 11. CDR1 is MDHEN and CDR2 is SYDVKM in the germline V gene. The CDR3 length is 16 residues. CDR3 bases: TGTGCCAGCAGTCGCCCCGGGACAGGGGGAGTCTATGAGCAGTTCTTC. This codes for CASSRPGTGGVYEQFF.

The CDR3 region is CASSHNGGSTQETQYF. The DNA of the CDR3 is TGTGCCAGCAGCCACAACGGGGGCTCCACTCAAGAGACCCAGTACTTC. This chain uses TRBV7-2 with TRBJ2-5; D may be TRBD1 or TRBD2 (6 bases each). V gave up 5 bases and J gave up 2 bases, with 18 bases separating them. This CDR3 has 16 amino acids. Germline-derived CDR1 and CDR2 are SGHTA and FQGNSA.

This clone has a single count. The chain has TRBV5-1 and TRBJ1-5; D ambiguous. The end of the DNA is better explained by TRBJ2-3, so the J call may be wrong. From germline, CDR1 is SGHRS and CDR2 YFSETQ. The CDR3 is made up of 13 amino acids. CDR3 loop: CASSPDSNQPQYF. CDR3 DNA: TGCGCCAGCAGCCCAGATAGCAATCAGCCCCAGTATTTT.

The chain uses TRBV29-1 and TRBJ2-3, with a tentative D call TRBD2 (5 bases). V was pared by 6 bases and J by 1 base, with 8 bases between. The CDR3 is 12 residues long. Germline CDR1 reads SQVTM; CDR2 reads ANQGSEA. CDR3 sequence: CSVLGGTDTQYF. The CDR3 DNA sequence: TGCAGCGTGCTCGGGGGCACAGATACGCAGTATTTT.

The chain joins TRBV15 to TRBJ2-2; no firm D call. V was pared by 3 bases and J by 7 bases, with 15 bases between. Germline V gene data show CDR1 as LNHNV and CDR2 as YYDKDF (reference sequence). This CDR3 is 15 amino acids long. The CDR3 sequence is CATSSLVGWNGELFF. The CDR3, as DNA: TGTGCCACCAGCAGCTTGGTGGGGTGGAACGGGGAGCTGTTTTTT.

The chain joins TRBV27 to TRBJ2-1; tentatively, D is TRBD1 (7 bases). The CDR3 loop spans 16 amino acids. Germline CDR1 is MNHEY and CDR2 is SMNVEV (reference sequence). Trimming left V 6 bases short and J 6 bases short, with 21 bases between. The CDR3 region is CASRVGGRGLGNEQFF. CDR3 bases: TGTGCCAGCAGGGTAGGGGGCCGGGGGCTAGGCAATGAGCAGTTCTTC.

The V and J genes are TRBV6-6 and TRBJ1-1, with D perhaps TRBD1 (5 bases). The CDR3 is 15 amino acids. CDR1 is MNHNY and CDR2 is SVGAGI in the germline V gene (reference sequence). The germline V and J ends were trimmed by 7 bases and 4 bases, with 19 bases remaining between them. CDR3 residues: CASTHKGLRSTEAFF. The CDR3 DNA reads TGTGCCAGCACCCATAAGGGGCTGCGAAGCACTGAAGCTTTCTTT.

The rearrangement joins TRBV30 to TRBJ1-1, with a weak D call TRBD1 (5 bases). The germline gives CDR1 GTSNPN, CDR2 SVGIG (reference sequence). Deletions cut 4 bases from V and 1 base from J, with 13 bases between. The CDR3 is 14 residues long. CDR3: CAWTPLGPNTEAFF. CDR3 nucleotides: TGTGCCTGGACCCCCCTGGGACCGAACACTGAAGCTTTCTTT.

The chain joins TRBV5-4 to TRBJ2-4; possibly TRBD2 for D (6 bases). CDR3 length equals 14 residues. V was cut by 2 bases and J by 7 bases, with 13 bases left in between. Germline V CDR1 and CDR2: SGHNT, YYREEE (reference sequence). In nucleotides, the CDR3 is TGTGCCAGCAGCTTATCGGGAGCCGAGAACATTCAGTACTTC. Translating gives CASSLSGAENIQYF.

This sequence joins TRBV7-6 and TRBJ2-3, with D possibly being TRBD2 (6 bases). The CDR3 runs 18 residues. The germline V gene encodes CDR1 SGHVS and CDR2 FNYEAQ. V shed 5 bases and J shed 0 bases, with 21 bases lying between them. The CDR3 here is CASSPRRELTLSTDTQYF. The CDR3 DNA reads TGTGCCAGCAGCCCAAGGAGGGAGCTTACACTTAGCACAGATACGCAGTATTTT.

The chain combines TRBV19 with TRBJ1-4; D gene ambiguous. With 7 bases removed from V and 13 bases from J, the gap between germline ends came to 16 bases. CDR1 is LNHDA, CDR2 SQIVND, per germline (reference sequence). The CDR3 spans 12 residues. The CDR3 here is CASTSATTRLFF. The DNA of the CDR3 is TGTGCCAGTACATCGGCAACCACAAGACTGTTTTTT. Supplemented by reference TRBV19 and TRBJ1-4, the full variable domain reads DGGITQSPKYLFRKEGQNVTLSCEQNLNHDAMYWYRQDPGQGLRLIYYSQIVNDFQKGDIAEGYSVSREKKESFPLTVTSAQKNPTAFYLCASTSATTRLFFGSGTQLSVL.

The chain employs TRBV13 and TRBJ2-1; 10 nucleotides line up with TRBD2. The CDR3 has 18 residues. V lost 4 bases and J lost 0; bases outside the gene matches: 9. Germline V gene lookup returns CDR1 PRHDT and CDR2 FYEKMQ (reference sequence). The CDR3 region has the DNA TGTGCCAGCAGCTCACGGACTAGCGGTTTAAGCTCCTACAATGAGCAGTTCTTC. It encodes CASSSRTSGLSSYNEQFF.

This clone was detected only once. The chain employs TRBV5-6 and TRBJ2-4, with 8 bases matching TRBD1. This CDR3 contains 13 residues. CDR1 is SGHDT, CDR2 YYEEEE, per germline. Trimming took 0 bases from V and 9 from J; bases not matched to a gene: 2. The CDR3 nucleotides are TGTGCCAGCAGCTTGGGGGGGACAGGCATTCAGTACTTC. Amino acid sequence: CASSLGGTGIQYF.

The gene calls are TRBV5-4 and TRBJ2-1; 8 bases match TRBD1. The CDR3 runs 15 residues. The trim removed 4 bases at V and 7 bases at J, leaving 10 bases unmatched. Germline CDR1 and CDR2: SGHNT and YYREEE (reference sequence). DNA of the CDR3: TGTGCCAGCAGCGGTGGAGGACAGGGAGGAAATGAGCAGTTCTTC. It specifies CASSGGGQGGNEQFF.

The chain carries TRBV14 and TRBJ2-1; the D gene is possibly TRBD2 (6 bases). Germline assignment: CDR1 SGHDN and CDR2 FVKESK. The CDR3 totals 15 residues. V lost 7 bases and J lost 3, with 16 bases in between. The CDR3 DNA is TGTGCCAGCACAGTGGGGACTCGGGGCTACAATGAGCAGTTCTTC. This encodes CASTVGTRGYNEQFF.